A selection of T cell receptor beta chains follows, all from one sample in a study of response to subunit inactivated influenza vaccine. TCRdb passed the RT-PCR reads through MiXCR, listing each CDR3 protein once. The data show around 520,000 distinct CDR3 sequences, about 25% seen once. This material consisted of CD4+ T cells sorted from PBMCs, taken roughly 5 days after vaccination. These receptors all stem from a man aged 45 to 65 who received an inactivated influenza vaccine. CDR3s include the opening cysteine and the closing phenylalanine or tryptophan. D genes are given only for firm matches. For some rows the clone size is stated as once, few or many, or as a class when expanded; others skip it.

TRBV11-2	TRBD2	TRBJ2-7	-	CASSLDGRGTREQYF	TGTGCCAGCAGCTTAGATGGGCGGGGGACCCGAGAGCAGTACTTC
TRBV5-1	-	TRBJ2-3	-	CASKGGTSTDTQYF	TGCGCCAGCAAAGGCGGAACTAGCACAGATACGCAGTATTTT
TRBV10-3	TRBD1	TRBJ2-2	few	CAISERQGITGELFF	TGTGCCATCAGTGAGAGACAGGGAATTACCGGGGAGCTGTTTTTT
TRBV5-1	-	TRBJ1-1	once	CASSGSSNTEAFF	TGCGCCAGCAGCGGGAGCTCTAACACTGAAGCTTTCTTT
TRBV12-3/TRBV12-4	-	TRBJ1-1	few	CASSTRPQILDTEAFF	TGTGCCAGCAGTACTCGGCCGCAGATTTTGGATACTGAAGCTTTCTTT
TRBV20-1	-	TRBJ2-7	-	CSARVTGLSYEQYF	TGCAGTGCTAGAGTGACAGGTCTCTCCTACGAGCAGTACTTC
TRBV9	TRBD1	TRBJ1-5	many	CASSVGQGGNQPQHF	TGTGCCAGCAGCGTAGGGCAGGGGGGCAATCAGCCCCAGCATTTT
TRBV18	TRBD1	TRBJ2-7	-	CASSPLHRDRAYEQYF	TGTGCCAGCTCACCGCTACACCGGGACAGGGCCTACGAGCAGTACTTC
TRBV7-2	-	TRBJ2-3	few	CASSFFSQGTDTQYF	TGTGCCAGCAGCTTCTTTAGCCAGGGCACAGATACGCAGTATTTT
TRBV4-2	-	TRBJ2-3	-	CASSQGPQGYGTDTQYF	TGTGCCAGCAGCCAAGGACCACAGGGATACGGTACAGATACGCAGTATTTT
TRBV20-1	-	TRBJ2-5	-	CSATLPGQGLETQYF	TGCAGTGCTACCCTACCGGGACAAGGCTTAGAGACCCAGTACTTC